A single sample gave rise to the 32 T cell receptor beta chains below, sequenced in a study of CD8 T cells in ankylosing spondylitis. Findings of the study overall: About 8 highly homologous variants made up a TCR beta motif, and this motif appeared characteristic of ankylosing spondylitis blood.

TCRdb passed the 5' RACE reads through MiXCR, listing each CDR3 protein once. The repertoire has hundreds of thousands of distinct CDR3 sequences, roughly 12% of them found once; the top ten carry around 7%. For these receptors, no antigen is known. Sequencing used blood, either unsorted or a sorted T cell fraction (not recorded which). The receptor set was obtained from a male donor with ankylosing spondylitis.

This chain links TRBV3-1 with TRBJ2-1, with 11 bases identical to TRBD2. Looked up from germline, CDR1 is LGHDT and CDR2 is YNNKEL (reference sequence). This CDR3 spans 18 amino acids. Trimming cost V 0 bases and J 2 bases; bases outside gene matches: 6. CDR3 DNA sequence: TGTGCCAGCAGCCAAGATCTTCTAGCGGGAGGCGCCTACAATGAGCAGTTCTTC. Its protein product is CASSQDLLAGGAYNEQFF.

This clonotype was detected ten times or more. The chain links TRBV6-6 to TRBJ1-2; 7 bases fit TRBD1. CDR1 is MNHNY, CDR2 SVGAGI, per germline (reference sequence). Germline trimming cut 5 bases from V and 5 bases from J; bases unmatched to any gene: 5. The CDR3 loop spans 13 amino acids. Here the CDR3 DNA reads TGTGCCAGCAGTGCCCCAGGGGGTTATGGCTACACCTTC. It encodes CASSAPGGYGYTF.

This clonotype has only a few counts. The chain combines TRBV7-9 with TRBJ2-7; the match to TRBD2 covers 7 bases. Germline V CDR1 and CDR2: SEHNR, FQNEAQ (reference sequence). V was pared by 3 bases and J by 3 bases, with 2 bases of the junction left unmatched. This CDR3 is 13 amino acids long. CDR3 loop: CASSFGLGYEQYV. The CDR3 DNA is TGTGCCAGCAGCTTTGGACTAGGCTACGAGCAGTACGTC.

The sample holds a few counts of this clonotype. This rearrangement joins TRBV4-1 to TRBJ2-1, with D unresolved. The germline V gene encodes CDR1 MGHRA and CDR2 YSYEKL. CDR3 length equals 13 residues. The V end was cut by 2 bases, the J end by 6 bases, with 8 bases between. As DNA, the CDR3 is TGCGCCAGCAGCCAAAGTTTACCCAATGAGCAGTTCTTC. It is translated as CASSQSLPNEQFF.

The chain uses TRBV5-6 and TRBJ1-6, with 7 bases matching TRBD1. This CDR3 has 15 residues. Germline CDR1 reads SGHDT; CDR2 reads YYEEEE. Losses at the gene ends were 3 bases for V and 8 bases for J; bases not matched to a gene: 8. The CDR3 sequence is CASSYTGVGDSPLHF. CDR3 nucleotides: TGTGCCAGCAGCTATACAGGGGTTGGTGATTCACCCCTCCACTTT.

This clonotype has a handful of counts. V usage is TRBV3-1 and J usage is TRBJ2-7; no reliable D call. Trimming removed 1 base from V and 0 bases from J, with 10 bases in between. CDR1 and CDR2 from the germline V gene are LGHDT and YNNKEL (reference sequence). This CDR3 region has 15 residues. CDR3 nucleotides: TGTGCCAGCAGCCAAGGGGCTTGGAACTCCTACGAGCAGTACGTC. Residues: CASSQGAWNSYEQYV.

Only a few counts were recorded for this clonotype. The V gene is TRBV20-1, the J gene TRBJ1-5; 7 bases align to TRBD1. This CDR3 has 13 residues. V dropped 0 bases and J dropped 12; count of bases not matched to a gene: 8. CDR1 and CDR2 from the germline V gene are DFQATT and SNEGSKA (reference sequence). The CDR3 sequence is CSAREGGRTGQHF. The CDR3 DNA reads TGCAGTGCTAGAGAAGGAGGACGGACAGGCCAGCATTTT.

This clonotype was found a few times. This chain uses TRBV29-1 with TRBJ1-5, with D unresolved. The ends were cut back, 4 bases at V and 0 bases at J, with 7 bases in the middle. Germline V CDR1 and CDR2: SQVTM, ANQGSEA. There are 13 residues in the CDR3. The CDR3 region is CSVAGNSNQPQHF. CDR3 nucleotide sequence: TGCAGCGTTGCCGGGAATAGCAATCAGCCCCAGCATTTT.

The sample holds a few counts of this clonotype. V gene TRBV2 combines with J gene TRBJ1-5, with D unclear. Germline V gene sequence: CDR1 SNHLY, CDR2 FYNNEI. V shed 7 bases and J shed 5 bases, with 15 bases lying between them. CDR3 length: 14 amino acids. The CDR3 protein is CASTSEGWDQPQHF. In DNA, the CDR3 is TGTGCCAGCACCTCCGAGGGCTGGGATCAGCCCCAGCATTTT.

This clonotype was recorded a few times. This chain connects TRBV18 to TRBJ2-7, with a weak D call TRBD2 (6 bases). Per germline, CDR1 KGHSH and CDR2 LQKENI. Trimming left V 2 bases short and J 6 bases short, with 11 bases between. The CDR3 loop spans 13 amino acids. CDR3: CASSPGRSGEQYV. The CDR3, as DNA: TGTGCCAGCTCACCAGGGAGGTCCGGCGAGCAGTACGTC.

V and J are TRBV5-1 and TRBJ2-1; 7 nucleotides align to TRBD2. The trim removed 5 bases at V and 0 bases at J, leaving 8 bases unmatched. Germline V gene sequence: CDR1 SGHRS, CDR2 YFSETQ. The CDR3 runs 16 residues. CDR3 loop: CASRRTSASSYNEQFF. The CDR3 DNA is TGCGCCAGCAGAAGAACTAGCGCAAGCTCCTACAATGAGCAGTTCTTC.

V gene TRBV19 combines with J gene TRBJ1-5; D gene ambiguous. CDR1 LNHDA and CDR2 SQIVND come from the germline V gene (reference sequence). Trimming took 8 bases from V and 2 from J, leaving 19 bases between them. The CDR3 is 16 amino acids. CDR3 region: CASEVRELGGNQPQHF. The CDR3 DNA sequence: TGTGCCAGTGAGGTTAGAGAGTTGGGTGGCAATCAGCCCCAGCATTTT.

The rearrangement joins TRBV21-1 to TRBJ2-7; TRBD2, as called in the table, went unchecked against the DNA. TRBV21-1 is labeled a pseudogene. This CDR3 is 15 amino acids long. CDR3: CASSARAIPIHEQYV. The CDR3 region has the DNA TGTGCCAGCAGCGCCCGGGCCATCCCGATTCACGAGCAGTACGTC.

The sample holds a few counts of this clonotype. The V call is TRBV27, the J call TRBJ2-2; D perhaps matches TRBD2 (5 bases). Germline V gives CDR1 MNHEY, CDR2 SMNVEV (reference sequence). This CDR3 region has 14 residues. Trimming pared 7 bases from V and 0 bases from J, leaving 9 bases between. CDR3 coding DNA: TGTGCCAGCAACCGGGATCCGAACACCGGGGAGCTGTTTTTT. Its translation is CASNRDPNTGELFF.

A few counts support this clonotype. V gene TRBV4-1 combines with J gene TRBJ2-1; D possibly uses TRBD1 or TRBD2 (6 bases each). The CDR3 sequence is 14 residues long. Trimming took 4 bases from V and 8 from J, leaving 15 bases between them. From germline, CDR1 is MGHRA and CDR2 YSYEKL. The DNA for the CDR3 is TGCGCCAGCAGCCTCCCCCAGAGGGGGGATGAGCAGTTCTTC. Its translation: CASSLPQRGDEQFF.

This chain links TRBV20-1 with TRBJ1-6; TRBD1 agrees at 7 bases. CDR1 is DFQATT, CDR2 SNEGSKA, per germline (reference sequence). Trimming at V came to 3 bases and at J to 0 bases, leaving 8 bases not matched to a gene. The CDR3 runs 17 residues. The CDR3 nucleotides are TGCAGTGCTAGGGGCGGACAGGCGAGCTCCTATAATTCACCCCTCCACTTT. This encodes CSARGGQASSYNSPLHF.

This chain links TRBV5-1 with TRBJ2-2, with TRBD1 matching over 7 bases. Germline-derived CDR1 and CDR2 are SGHRS and YFSETQ. CDR3 length: 14 residues. The V and J ends lost 4 bases and 7 bases, in that order; junction bases with no gene match: 7. The CDR3 here is CASSVTGADGELFF. The DNA of the CDR3 is TGCGCCAGCAGCGTCACAGGGGCCGACGGGGAGCTGTTTTTT.

This clonotype was seen many times. This chain links TRBV7-9 with TRBJ1-2; TRBD1 might be the D (5 bases). The CDR3 totals 14 residues. Germline-derived CDR1 and CDR2 are SEHNR and FQNEAQ (reference sequence). V lost 3 bases to trimming and J lost 6 bases, with 14 bases between them. CDR3 sequence: CASSFREGPDGYTF. CDR3 sequence (DNA): TGTGCCAGCAGCTTCAGGGAGGGACCTGATGGCTACACCTTC.

This chain's CDR3 is CASSVVPETQYF. The CDR3 bases are TGTGCCAGCAGCGTAGTACCCGAAACGCAGTATTTT. The chain links TRBV9 to TRBJ2-3; D is unresolved. The CDR3 runs 12 residues. V lost 0 bases to trimming and J lost 9 bases, with 8 bases between them. Germline CDR1 is SGDLS and CDR2 is YYNGEE.

The table lists this clonotype with a few counts. The chain is built from TRBV20-1 and TRBJ2-1; the D call may be TRBD1 or TRBD2 (5 bases each). The CDR3 length is 14 residues. V lost 3 bases and J 2 bases, leaving 11 bases between the germline ends. Germline V gene data show CDR1 as DFQATT and CDR2 as SNEGSKA (reference sequence). CDR3 nucleotide sequence: TGCAGTGCTAGCCGGGACCTGGCCTACAATGAGCAGTTCTTC. This codes for CSASRDLAYNEQFF.

This clonotype was observed a few times. The chain carries TRBV20-1 and TRBJ2-3; D not resolved. This CDR3 region has 13 residues. Germline V CDR1 and CDR2: DFQATT, SNEGSKA (reference sequence). V shed 7 bases and J shed 2 bases, with 13 bases lying between them. The CDR3 loop is CSGRLVNTDTQYF. Here the CDR3 DNA reads TGCAGTGGGCGCCTGGTAAACACAGATACGCAGTATTTT.

J is TRBJ2-5 and V is TRBV11-2; D is undetermined. The CDR3 consists of 15 residues. CDR1 is SGHAT, CDR2 FQNNGV, per germline. V was clipped by 3 bases and J by 5 bases, with 16 bases between them. The CDR3 DNA reads as TGTGCCAGCAGCTTGGTCGGGTCCGACACGGAGACCCAGTACTTC. It specifies CASSLVGSDTETQYF.

This clonotype was counted ten times or more. J is TRBJ2-2 and V is TRBV11-2; TRBD1 matches 9 bases. The CDR3 is 14 residues long. Trimming cost V 6 bases and J 7 bases; bases outside gene matches: 6. Germline lookup yields CDR1 SGHAT and CDR2 FQNNGV. The CDR3 is CASSLTGGGGELFF. The CDR3 nucleotides are TGTGCCAGCAGTCTTACAGGGGGCGGCGGGGAGCTGTTTTTT.

This clonotype was seen a few times. The chain is built from TRBV7-9 and TRBJ2-3; D possibly corresponds to TRBD2 (6 bases). Trimming took 4 bases from V and 5 from J, leaving 13 bases between them. The germline gives CDR1 SEHNR, CDR2 FQNEAQ (reference sequence). The CDR3 is 14 amino acids. CDR3 sequence: CASSSSRGIDTQYF. DNA of the CDR3: TGTGCCAGCAGCTCAAGCCGGGGGATAGATACGCAGTATTTT. The entire variable domain, with the rest obtained from reference TRBV7-9 and TRBJ2-3, is as follows: DTGVSQNPRHKITKRGQNVTFRCDPISEHNRLYWYRQTLGQGPEFLTYFQNEAQLEKSRLLSDRFSAERPKGSFSTLEIQRTEQGDSAMYLCASSSSRGIDTQYFGPGTRLTVL.

This clonotype came up many times. The genes are TRBV12-3 or TRBV12-4 and TRBJ1-4; 8 nucleotides match TRBD1. The CDR3 has 15 residues. Trimming at V came to 3 bases and at J to 3 bases, leaving 3 bases not matched to a gene. The CDR3 sequence: CASSFQGAANEKLFF. CDR3 in DNA: TGTGCCAGCAGTTTTCAGGGGGCGGCTAATGAAAAACTGTTTTTT.

The chain has TRBV5-6 and TRBJ2-7, with 10 positions matching TRBD2. Looked up from germline, CDR1 is SGHDT and CDR2 is YYEEEE. Losses at the gene ends were 3 bases for V and 4 bases for J; bases not matched to a gene: 4. There are 14 residues in the CDR3. The DNA for the CDR3 is TGTGCCAGCAGCTCACTAGCGGGGTCATACGAGCAGTACTTC. This gives the protein CASSSLAGSYEQYF.

This clonotype occurred many times. The chain couples TRBV29-1 to TRBJ2-5; perhaps TRBD2 as D (6 bases). This CDR3 is built from 13 residues. Trimming cost V 5 bases and J 5 bases, with 15 bases left between them. Per germline, CDR1 SQVTM and CDR2 ANQGSEA. As DNA, the CDR3 is TGCAGCGTTCAACCGGGAGCACGGGAGACCCAGTACTTC. Translated, it gives CSVQPGARETQYF.

This clonotype was seen only once. This chain connects TRBV12-3 or TRBV12-4 to TRBJ1-6, with unresolved D. V shed 5 bases and J shed 7 bases, with 12 bases lying between them. The CDR3 consists of 14 residues. The CDR3 DNA reads as TGTGCCAGCAGTCAAGGGTATGAGAATTCACCCCTCCACTTT. This encodes CASSQGYENSPLHF.

V usage is TRBV7-9 and J usage is TRBJ2-7; 10 nucleotides align to TRBD1. Trimming took 5 bases from V and 6 from J; bases not matched to a gene: 10. The germline V gene encodes CDR1 SEHNR and CDR2 FQNEAQ (reference sequence). The CDR3 extends over 15 amino acids. CDR3 nucleotide sequence: TGTGCCAGCAGCCTAATGACAGGGGGCTTAGGCGAGCAGTACGTC. Protein product: CASSLMTGGLGEQYV.

This clonotype was recorded many times. The J gene is TRBJ2-2, the V gene TRBV12-3 or TRBV12-4; tentatively, D is TRBD1 (5 bases). Between the trimmed V and J ends, which lost 3 bases and 5 bases, there was a span of 16 bases. The CDR3 is 16 residues long. The CDR3 is CASSFPDSRATGELFF. The CDR3 bases are TGTGCCAGCAGTTTTCCCGATAGCAGGGCGACCGGGGAGCTGTTTTTT.

This chain joins TRBV3-1 and TRBJ2-5; 11 bases map to TRBD2. The CDR3 is made up of 19 amino acids. The J segment lost 5 bases and the V segment lost 2 bases, leaving 16 bases of the junction unmatched. CDR1 LGHDT and CDR2 YNNKEL come from the germline V gene (reference sequence). DNA for the CDR3: TGTGCCAGCAGCCAATCCCCCTATGGGGCTAGCGGGAGGTTCGAGACCCAGTACTTC. Amino acid sequence: CASSQSPYGASGRFETQYF.

This clonotype was seen more than once but under ten times. This chain connects TRBV12-3 or TRBV12-4 to TRBJ1-2; D unresolved. The CDR3 is 15 amino acids. V lost 4 bases to trimming and J lost 2 bases, with 14 bases between them. Written as DNA, the CDR3 is TGTGCCAGCAGTTCCCCCCCCAGGACCAACTATGGCTACACCTTC. This gives the protein CASSSPPRTNYGYTF.